This is a list of T cell receptor beta chains from one sample in a study of OX40 agonist ivuxolimab in advanced cancers. TCRdb keeps only in-frame clones here, not all; method: immunoSEQ multiplex PCR. Found here are tens of thousands of clones, roughly 78% of them singletons; the top ten hold 1.5% to 2%. The sample consisted of CD4+ or CD8+ T cells sorted from blood, taken in a trial of the OX40 agonist ivuxolimab. Receptors were obtained from an adult with an advanced solid tumor such as melanoma, head and neck, liver or kidney cancer. CDR3s include the opening cysteine and the closing phenylalanine or tryptophan. D genes are given only for firm matches. Expanded clones are given a class, and other clones once, few, many or no size at all.

d_call clone_size j_call v_call cdr3_aa cdr3_nt
NA NA TRBJ2-5 TRBV27 CASRGFGTARETQYF TGTGCCAGCAGAGGGTTCGGGACGGCCCGGGAGACCCAGTACTTC
NA NA TRBJ1-5 TRBV2 CASSEGGRRVNQPQHF TGTGCCAGCAGTGAGGGTGGGCGGAGAGTTAATCAGCCCCAGCATTTT
NA NA TRBJ2-5 TRBV10-1 CAGRALRGGPRETQYF TGCGCAGGCAGGGCCCTTAGGGGGGGGCCGAGAGAGACCCAGTACTTC
TRBD2 NA TRBJ2-1 TRBV9 CASSVGGRYNEQFF TGTGCCAGCAGCGTAGGCGGGAGGTACAATGAGCAGTTCTTC
NA NA TRBJ1-1 TRBV29-1 CSVGRQQNTEAFF TGCAGCGTTGGGAGGCAGCAAAACACTGAAGCTTTCTTT
NA once TRBJ1-5 TRBV18 CASSPRARNSNQPQHF TGTGCCAGCTCACCCCGGGCACGGAATAGCAATCAGCCCCAGCATTTT
NA NA TRBJ2-3 TRBV10-3 CAISTQRDTQYF TGTGCCATCAGTACTCAAAGGGATACGCAGTATTTT
TRBD2 NA TRBJ2-3 TRBV27 CASSMGAGGVTDTQYF TGTGCCAGCAGTATGGGGGCGGGGGGGGTCACAGATACGCAGTATTTT
TRBD2 NA TRBJ2-7 TRBV14 CASSLRTGRALEQYF TGTGCCAGCAGCCTCCGAACCGGGAGGGCCCTGGAGCAGTACTTC
TRBD2 NA TRBJ2-1 TRBV6-5 CASSAPGLADNEQFF TGTGCCAGCAGTGCACCGGGACTAGCGGACAATGAGCAGTTCTTC
TRBD1 NA TRBJ1-1 TRBV14 CASSQVRQGTEAFF TGTGCCAGCAGCCAAGTAAGACAGGGAACTGAAGCTTTCTTT
TRBD1 NA TRBJ2-3 TRBV6-6 CASSTAGTGVDTQYF TGTGCCAGCAGTACGGCCGGGACAGGGGTAGATACGCAGTATTTT
NA NA TRBJ2-1 TRBV28 CASSKLTPGGEQFF TGTGCCAGCAGCAAACTAACGCCGGGCGGTGAGCAGTTCTTC
TRBD1 NA TRBJ1-2 TRBV18 CASSQKEGAIYGYTF TGTGCCAGCTCTCAAAAGGAGGGGGCGATATATGGCTACACCTTC
NA few TRBJ1-4 TRBV7-9 CASSLGGGQPNEKLFF TGTGCCAGCAGCTTAGGCGGGGGGCAGCCTAATGAAAAACTGTTTTTT
TRBD1 NA TRBJ2-7 TRBV4-1 CANSATGTGGFYEQYF TGCGCCAACAGCGCAACCGGGACAGGGGGCTTCTACGAGCAGTACTTC
NA NA TRBJ2-6 TRBV2 CASRLSPGANVLTF TGTGCCAGCAGGTTAAGCCCTGGGGCCAACGTCCTGACTTTC
NA NA TRBJ1-5 TRBV28 CASSTETGPLNQPQHF TGTGCCAGCAGTACAGAAACAGGGCCGCTTAATCAGCCCCAGCATTTT
TRBD1 NA TRBJ2-5 TRBV7-6 CASSLDGTAQETQYF TGTGCCAGCAGCTTAGATGGGACAGCCCAGGAGACCCAGTACTTC
NA NA TRBJ1-5 TRBV5-8 CASSLWRQGNQPQHF TGTGCCAGCAGCCTATGGCGGCAGGGCAATCAGCCCCAGCATTTT
NA NA TRBJ2-2 TRBV6-4 CASSVRGRGTGELFF TGTGCCAGCAGTGTCAGGGGACGAGGCACCGGGGAGCTGTTTTTT
TRBD2 NA TRBJ2-1 TRBV11-2 CASSPGLAGGRGEQFF TGTGCCAGCAGCCCAGGACTAGCGGGAGGAAGGGGTGAGCAGTTCTTC
NA NA TRBJ2-3 TRBV2 CASSPQGRSTSTDTQYF TGTGCCAGCAGTCCTCAGGGGCGGAGTACTAGCACAGATACGCAGTATTTT
NA NA TRBJ1-5 TRBV6-1 CASSEMGAQLNQPQHF TGTGCCAGCAGTGAAATGGGGGCGCAATTAAATCAGCCCCAGCATTTT
TRBD2 NA TRBJ2-7 TRBV5-1 CASSPGLAGSYEQYF TGCGCCAGCAGCCCTGGACTAGCGGGGTCCTACGAGCAGTACTTC
NA NA TRBJ1-2 TRBV5-1 CASKGGDGYTF TGCGCCAGCAAAGGGGGGGATGGCTACACCTTC
TRBD2 NA TRBJ2-1 TRBV18 CASSPQPSGGTYNEQFF TGTGCCAGCTCACCACAGCCTAGCGGGGGGACTTACAATGAGCAGTTCTTC
NA few TRBJ1-1 TRBV30 CAWSVGTEAFF TGTGCCTGGAGTGTTGGCACTGAAGCTTTCTTT
NA NA TRBJ2-3 TRBV14 CASSQLFGPGATQYF NA
NA NA TRBJ2-1 TRBV5-4 CASSLKRSSYNEQFF TGTGCCAGCAGCCTCAAAAGGAGCTCCTACAATGAGCAGTTCTTC
NA NA TRBJ1-2 TRBV30 CAWIEADFFPNYGYTF TGTGCCTGGATAGAGGCAGACTTCTTCCCCAATTATGGCTACACCTTC
NA NA TRBJ2-7 TRBV19 CASSISSNSYEQYF TGTGCCAGTAGTATCTCGTCGAACTCCTACGAGCAGTACTTC
NA NA TRBJ2-5 TRBV28 CASSLSYPKETQYF TGTGCCAGCAGTTTATCTTACCCAAAAGAGACCCAGTACTTC
NA NA TRBJ2-3 TRBV28 CASSSRGRGTQYF TGTGCCAGCAGTTCCAGGGGAAGGGGTACGCAGTATTTT
NA NA TRBJ2-7 TRBV18 CASSPGSYEQYF TGTGCCAGCTCACCTGGATCCTACGAGCAGTACTTC
NA few TRBJ2-7 TRBV28 CANLRAEPYEQYF TGTGCCAACCTCCGGGCAGAACCATACGAGCAGTACTTC
TRBD2 NA TRBJ2-3 TRBV27 CASHTWLAGGGADTQYF TGTGCCAGCCACACCTGGCTAGCGGGGGGGGGAGCAGATACGCAGTATTTT
NA few TRBJ2-7 TRBV5-6 CASSWRGPGTYEQYF TGTGCCAGCAGTTGGAGGGGGCCCGGGACCTACGAGCAGTACTTC
NA few TRBJ2-5 TRBV6-1 CASRKDGRYQETQYF TGTGCCAGCAGGAAGGATGGCAGGTACCAAGAGACCCAGTACTTC
TRBD2 NA TRBJ2-2 TRBV4-2 CASSREPWGLAGFQGELFF TGTGCCAGCAGCCGAGAACCTTGGGGGCTAGCGGGGTTTCAGGGGGAGCTGTTTTTT
NA NA TRBJ1-6 TRBV25-1 CASTGRGYSPLHF TGTGCCAGCACGGGGAGGGGTTATTCACCCCTCCACTTT
NA NA TRBJ2-7 TRBV4-2 CASSQEDTYEQYF TGTGCCAGCAGCCAAGAGGACACCTACGAGCAGTACTTC
TRBD2 NA TRBJ2-5 TRBV7-3 CASSSGLAGQETQYF TGTGCCAGCAGCTCGGGACTAGCGGGGCAAGAGACCCAGTACTTC
TRBD1 NA TRBJ1-6 TRBV29-1 CSVWTGMGSPLHF TGCAGCGTTTGGACAGGGATGGGTTCACCCCTCCACTTT
NA NA TRBJ2-7 TRBV7-6 CASSLAMTREQYF TGTGCCAGCAGCTTAGCGATGACGCGGGAGCAGTACTTC